This record covers a single T cell receptor beta chain. This clonotype has a count of ten or more. No antigen is known for it. No much larger clone is present one base from it, and per-base qualities are unavailable. TCR cDNA was made using 5'RACE template switching, a step that added a universal primer site and unique molecular identifiers. Priming of cDNA synthesis was performed from both the TCR alpha and TCR beta constant segments. Two PCR steps were used to amplify libraries, with sample barcodes and sequencing adapters being added in the second step. Libraries were sequenced on Illumina HiSeq 2500 (2x100 bp) or NovaSeq (2x150 bp). As for the authors' bioinformatics: MIGEC was used to demultiplex reads and collapse the reads into UMI consensus sequences, and MiXCR was used for V(D)J alignment. Vaccine-responding clonotypes were identified with edgeR using replicate PBMC samples, with FDR below 0.01 and a log2 fold change above 5 up to day 15 being required. CD4 or CD8 identity was assigned to each bulk clonotype according to whether the clonotype was present at higher abundance in the sequenced CD4 repertoire or the sequenced CD8 repertoire. Clones were called with MiXCR by TCRdb after fastp trimmed the public reads at Q25, and only in-frame beta chains were retained. Here each entry gathers all rows of one CDR3 protein and keeps the most common genes and DNA. These V and J calls originate from TCRdb's pipeline instead of the authors' own analysis. This sample gives about 230,000 distinct CDR3 sequences in total; 6% to 8% of them show up just once. The ten largest clones capture around 1.1% of the sample.

The label giving this sample's treatment or condition can be read as: live attenuated yellow fever vaccine strain. PBMCs were isolated from peripheral blood using a standard Ficoll-Paque protocol. Dynabeads CD4 and CD8 positive selection kits were used to isolate CD4 and CD8 T-cell fractions. TriZol was used to extract RNA from bulk PBMCs, from CD4 and CD8 fractions, and from dextramer-positive and dextramer-negative fractions. The sample is drawn from a study of T cells after yellow fever vaccination (dated by TCRdb to the late 2010s). Study-wide context: Libraries from fractions with low cell numbers were prepared with the SMART-Seq v4 Ultra Low Input RNA kit. Two healthy male donors made up the cohort, one aged 18 to 29 years and the other aged 30 to 39 years. Bulk TCR alpha and beta repertoires were sequenced longitudinally to track T-cell clones before and after primary and booster YFV17D yellow fever vaccination. Blood was collected at multiple timepoints before and after primary and secondary immunization, and bulk PBMC replicates and cell subsets were isolated.

Including the terminal cysteine and phenylalanine, the CDR3 comprises 14 residues. The entry retains the CDR3 DNA only, 42 bases that are in frame from base 1. In the germline V gene, CDR1 corresponds to SGHRS and CDR2 to YFSETQ. The V and J ends are trimmed by 0 bases and 2 bases, leaving 5 bases between them. Points the paper makes about the study in general: The secondary T-cell response was found to be weaker but faster than the primary response, with a peak reached on day 5 rather than on day 15. Computational filtering was required because FACS-sorted repertoires could contain abundant contaminating clonotypes from the bulk population. Only a couple of donors were included in the study, so the extent to which the findings can be generalized is limited. Most clones expanded after primary vaccination were re-detected after the booster (around 96% of CD4 and 80% to 90% of CD8), suggesting broad memory maintenance. A small share of clonotypes was detected in both CD4 and CD8 compartments, with the overlap likely arising from convergent recombination.

The chain uses TRBV5-1 and TRBJ1-4; TRBD1 is perhaps the D gene, given 5 matching bases. Sequencing used CD4+ T cells sorted from PBMCs, obtained on the day of the yellow fever booster vaccination. The clonotype was recovered from a man aged 25-45 years who received the YFV17D yellow fever vaccine. DNA sequence: TGCGCCAGCAGCTTGGAGGGGACTAATGAAAAACTGTTTTTT. Protein translation: CASSLEGTNEKLFF.